This T cell receptor (beta chain) was sequenced in a study of T cell clonotyping in hematopoietic cell transplantation. General observations from the study: After transplant, recipient diversity fell while pathologically expanded clonotypes grew through day 180. Few recipient clonotypes overlapped donors; over 95% were de novo at given depth. Higher Inverse Simpson Index values in graft donor and pretransplant recipient predicted broader posttransplant TCR diversity. No sorting was done, leaving CD4 and CD8 contributions mixed.

Libraries were prepared by immunoSEQ multiplex PCR; TCRdb keeps only in-frame clonotypes and omits some of them. The repertoire holds roughly 16,000 clones, with about 90% as singletons. Germline assignment: CDR1 SGHVS and CDR2 FQNEAQ. The CDR3 totals 16 residues. Losses at the gene ends were 5 bases for V and 10 bases for J; bases not matched to a gene: 19. Regarding this clone: Its antigen is unidentified.

Sequencing used peripheral blood mononuclear cells. The J gene is TRBJ2-5, the V gene TRBV7-8; 7 bases are shared with TRBD1. The receptor was isolated from a man aged 40-49 years in good health. Some clones in this sample may be carry-over from other donors' samples. This CDR3 reads CASSLQDRTPTGNQYF. The CDR3 nucleotides are TGTGCCAGCAGCCTCCAGGACAGGACCCCGACGGGGAACCAGTACTTC.